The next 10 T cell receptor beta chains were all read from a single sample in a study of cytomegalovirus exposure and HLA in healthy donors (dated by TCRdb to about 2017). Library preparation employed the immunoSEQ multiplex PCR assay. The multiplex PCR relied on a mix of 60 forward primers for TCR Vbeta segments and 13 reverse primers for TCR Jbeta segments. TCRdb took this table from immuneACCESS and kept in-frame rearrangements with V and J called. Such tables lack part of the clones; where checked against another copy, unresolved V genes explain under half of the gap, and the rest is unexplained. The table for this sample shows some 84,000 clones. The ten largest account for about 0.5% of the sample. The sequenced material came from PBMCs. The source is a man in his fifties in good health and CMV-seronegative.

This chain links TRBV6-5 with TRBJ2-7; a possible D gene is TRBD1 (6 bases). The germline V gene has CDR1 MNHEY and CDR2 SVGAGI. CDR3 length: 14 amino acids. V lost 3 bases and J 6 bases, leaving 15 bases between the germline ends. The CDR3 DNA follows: TGTGCCAGCAGTTATTCTTGGCAGGGGAGCGAGCAGTACTTC. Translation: CASSYSWQGSEQYF.

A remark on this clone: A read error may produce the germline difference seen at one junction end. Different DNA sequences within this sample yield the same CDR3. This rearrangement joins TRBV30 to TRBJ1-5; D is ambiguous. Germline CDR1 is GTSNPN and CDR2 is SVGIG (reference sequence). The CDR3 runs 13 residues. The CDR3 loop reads CAWSREARQPQHF. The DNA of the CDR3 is TGCGCCTGGAGTCGAGAGGCAAGACAGCCCCAGCATTTT. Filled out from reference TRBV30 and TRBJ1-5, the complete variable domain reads SQTIHQWPATLVQPVGSPLSLECTVEGTSNPNLYWYRQAAGRGLQLLFYSVGIGQISSEVPQNLSASRPQDRQFILSSKKLLLSDSGFYLCAWSREARQPQHFGDGTRLSIL.

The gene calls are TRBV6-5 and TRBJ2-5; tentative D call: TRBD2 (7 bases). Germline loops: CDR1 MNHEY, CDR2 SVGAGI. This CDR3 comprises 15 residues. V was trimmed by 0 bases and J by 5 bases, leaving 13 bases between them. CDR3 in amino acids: CASSYSPGGRETQYF. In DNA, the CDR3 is TGTGCCAGCAGTTACTCGCCGGGGGGCAGGGAGACCCAGTACTTC.

The chain's CDR3 is CASSLGAGQGNTEAFF. The CDR3 bases are TGTGCCAGCAGCTTGGGGGCGGGACAGGGGAACACTGAAGCTTTCTTT. The chain recombines TRBV5-4 with TRBJ1-1; 9 bases line up with TRBD1. Germline values: CDR1 SGHNT, CDR2 YYREEE (reference sequence). The V gene end was trimmed by 0 bases and the J gene end by 1 base; junction bases not matched to a gene: 4. This CDR3 spans 16 amino acids. Variable domain in full (rest from reference TRBV5-4 and TRBJ1-1): ETGVTQSPTHLIKTRGQQVTLRCSSQSGHNTVSWYQQALGQGPQFIFQYYREEENGRGNFPPRFSGLQFPNYSSELNVNALELDDSALYLCASSLGAGQGNTEAFFGQGTRLTVV.

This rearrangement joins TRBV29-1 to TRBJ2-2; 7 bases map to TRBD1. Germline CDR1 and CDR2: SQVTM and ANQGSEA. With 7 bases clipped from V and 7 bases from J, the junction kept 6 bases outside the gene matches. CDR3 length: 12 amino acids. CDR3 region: CSARGLNGELFF. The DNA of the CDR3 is TGCAGCGCTAGGGGGCTGAACGGGGAGCTGTTTTTT.

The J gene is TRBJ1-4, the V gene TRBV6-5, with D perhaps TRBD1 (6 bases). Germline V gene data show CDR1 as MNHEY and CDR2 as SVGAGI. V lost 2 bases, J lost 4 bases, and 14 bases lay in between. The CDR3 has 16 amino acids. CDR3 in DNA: TGTGCCAGCAGTTACGGAAACAGGGCCGTTAATGAAAAACTGTTTTTT. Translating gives CASSYGNRAVNEKLFF.

CDR3 protein: CASSFPCRRGQGTEAFF. The CDR3 nucleotides are TGTGCCAGCAGCTTCCCCTGTCGCAGGGGGCAGGGTACTGAAGCTTTCTTT. This sequence joins TRBV11-3 and TRBJ1-1; 8 nucleotides line up with TRBD1. J was trimmed by 5 bases and V by 3 bases; bases with no gene match: 14. Germline CDR1 reads SGHNT; CDR2 reads YENEEA. CDR3 size: 17 residues.

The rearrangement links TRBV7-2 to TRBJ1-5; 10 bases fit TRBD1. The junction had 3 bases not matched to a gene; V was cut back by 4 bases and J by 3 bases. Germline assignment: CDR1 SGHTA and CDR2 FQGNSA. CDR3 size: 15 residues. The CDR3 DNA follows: TGTGCCAGCAGCTGGGACAGGGGCCCCAATCAGCCCCAGCATTTT. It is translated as CASSWDRGPNQPQHF.

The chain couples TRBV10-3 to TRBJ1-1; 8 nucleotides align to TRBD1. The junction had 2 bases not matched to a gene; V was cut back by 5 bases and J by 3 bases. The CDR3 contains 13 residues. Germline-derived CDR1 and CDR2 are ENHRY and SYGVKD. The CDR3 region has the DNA TGTGCCATCAGTACACAGGGGGACACTGAAGCTTTCTTT. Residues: CAISTQGDTEAFF.

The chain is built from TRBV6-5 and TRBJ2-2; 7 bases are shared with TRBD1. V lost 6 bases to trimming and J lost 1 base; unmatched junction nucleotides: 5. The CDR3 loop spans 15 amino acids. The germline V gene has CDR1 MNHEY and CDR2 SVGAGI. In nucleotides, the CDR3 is TGTGCCAGCAGGACGACAGGGTTGAACACCGGGGAGCTGTTTTTT. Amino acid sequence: CASRTTGLNTGELFF.